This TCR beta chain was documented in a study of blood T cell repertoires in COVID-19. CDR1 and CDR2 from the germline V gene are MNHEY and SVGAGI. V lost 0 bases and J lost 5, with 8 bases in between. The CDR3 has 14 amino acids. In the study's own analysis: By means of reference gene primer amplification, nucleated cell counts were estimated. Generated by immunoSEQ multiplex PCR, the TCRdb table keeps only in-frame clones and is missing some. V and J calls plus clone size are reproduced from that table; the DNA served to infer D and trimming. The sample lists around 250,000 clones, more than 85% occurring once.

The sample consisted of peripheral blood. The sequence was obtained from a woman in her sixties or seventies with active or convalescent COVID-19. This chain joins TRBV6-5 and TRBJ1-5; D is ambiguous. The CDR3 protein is CASSYSIGYQPQHF. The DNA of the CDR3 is TGTGCCAGCAGTTACTCGATTGGCTATCAGCCCCAGCATTTT.